A single sample is the source of the 6 T cell receptor beta chains below, sequenced in a study of blood T cells in healthy people across ages. Sample-barcoded 5' priming and a J-beta primer mix drove a second PCR of about 6 to 12 cycles. TCRdb independently ran MiXCR on the 5' RACE reads; one entry per CDR3 protein. This table has approximately 810,000 distinct CDR3 sequences, roughly 26% appearing once. Material for sequencing was blood. These receptors were collected from an elderly woman in good health.

This clonotype has a handful of counts. The chain has TRBV11-3 and TRBJ2-5; 9 bases align to TRBD1. This CDR3 is 14 amino acids long. The ends lost 5 bases at V and 3 bases at J; junction bases unmatched: 4. CDR1 is SGHNT, CDR2 YENEEA, per germline. The chain's CDR3 is CASSRRTGEETQYF. The DNA for the CDR3 is TGTGCCAGCAGCCGAAGGACAGGGGAAGAGACCCAGTACTTC.

This clonotype was seen repeatedly, ten times or more. The rearrangement links TRBV20-1 to TRBJ2-3, with TRBD2 matching over 7 bases. Losses at the gene ends were 0 bases for V and 0 bases for J; bases not matched to a gene: 6. Germline CDR1 DFQATT, CDR2 SNEGSKA (reference sequence). CDR3 length equals 16 residues. The CDR3 region is CSARDLTGGSTDTQYF. The CDR3, as DNA: TGCAGTGCTAGAGATTTGACCGGGGGGAGCACAGATACGCAGTATTTT.

This rearrangement joins TRBV12-5 to TRBJ1-1; no clear D. The germline V gene encodes CDR1 LGHNT and CDR2 FRNRAP. The ends were cut back, 4 bases at V and 2 bases at J, with 8 bases in the middle. The CDR3 covers 13 residues. Here the CDR3 DNA reads TGTGCTAGTGGTTCCGGACGCAACACTGAAGCTTTCTTT. It encodes CASGSGRNTEAFF.

This clonotype showed up just a few times. The chain employs TRBV28 and TRBJ1-2; weak D call: TRBD1 (5 bases). CDR3 length: 17 residues. Germline V gene lookup returns CDR1 MDHEN and CDR2 SYDVKM. The V gene lost 5 bases and the J gene lost 1 base, with 20 bases spanning the gap. The CDR3 spells CASSPSGGVRGNYGYTF. The CDR3 DNA sequence: TGTGCCAGCAGTCCCTCCGGGGGTGTGAGGGGTAACTATGGCTACACCTTC.

This clonotype was detected only a few times. A much larger clone is a single base away; this may be a read error. The chain is built from TRBV12-3 or TRBV12-4 and TRBJ2-5; no definite D call. The DNA end is a closer match to TRBJ2-7, so the J assignment may be wrong. This CDR3 is 13 amino acids long. CDR3 DNA: TGTGCCGGCAGTTCCCTAGAAGTCTACGAGCAGTACTTC. Protein sequence: CAGSSLEVYEQYF.

This clonotype came up many times. The CDR3 is CSVARGPVYNEQFF. The CDR3 DNA follows: TGCAGCGTTGCCCGGGGGCCAGTTTACAATGAGCAGTTCTTC. The chain joins TRBV29-1 to TRBJ2-1, with D perhaps assigned TRBD1 or TRBD2 (6 bases each). The CDR3 has 14 residues. Looked up from germline, CDR1 is SQVTM and CDR2 is ANQGSEA. The V and J ends lost 4 bases and 4 bases respectively, with 14 bases between them.